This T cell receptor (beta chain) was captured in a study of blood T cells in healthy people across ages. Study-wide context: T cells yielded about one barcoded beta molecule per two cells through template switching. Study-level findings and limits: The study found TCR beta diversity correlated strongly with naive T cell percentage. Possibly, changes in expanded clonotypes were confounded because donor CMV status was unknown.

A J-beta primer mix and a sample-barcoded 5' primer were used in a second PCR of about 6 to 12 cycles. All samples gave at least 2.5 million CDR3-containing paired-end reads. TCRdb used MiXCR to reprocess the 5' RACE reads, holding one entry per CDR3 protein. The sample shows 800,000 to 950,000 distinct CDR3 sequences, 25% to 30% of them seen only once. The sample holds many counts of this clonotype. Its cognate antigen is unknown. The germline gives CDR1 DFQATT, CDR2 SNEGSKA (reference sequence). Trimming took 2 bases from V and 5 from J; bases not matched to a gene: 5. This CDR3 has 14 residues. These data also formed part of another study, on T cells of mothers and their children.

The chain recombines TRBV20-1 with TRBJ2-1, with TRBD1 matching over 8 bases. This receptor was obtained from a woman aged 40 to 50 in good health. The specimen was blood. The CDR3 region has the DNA TGCAGTGCTAGAAACAGGGGGTTCGACAATGAGCAGTTCTTC. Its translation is CSARNRGFDNEQFF.